A selection of T cell receptor beta chains follows, all from one sample in a study of T cells in localized non-small cell lung cancer. The data were produced by immunoSEQ multiplex PCR, yet TCRdb's version contains in-frame clones alone and is incomplete. The profile covers under 4,000 clones, with approximately 21% appearing a single time and around 5% taken by the ten largest. The sample here was lung tumor tissue, taken before any cancer treatment. All receptors come from a female donor older than 55 with stage II lung adenocarcinoma. Both conserved end residues are part of each CDR3. Each record gives: clone size, J gene, V gene, D gene, CDR3 DNA, CDR3 protein. D genes are given only for firm matches. The size field is filled for only some rows; it gives once, few, many or a size class.

abundance: few; j_gene: TRBJ2-1; v_gene: TRBV19; d_gene: NA; CDR3nt: TGTGCCAGTAGCCCCAACTGGGGCAGGGAGAATGAGCAGTTCTTC; CDR3aa: CASSPNWGRENEQFF
abundance: NA; j_gene: TRBJ2-5; v_gene: TRBV29-1; d_gene: TRBD2; CDR3nt: TGCAGCGTTGCTGGCGGGAGTGGAGAGACCCAGTACTTC; CDR3aa: CSVAGGSGETQYF
abundance: few; j_gene: TRBJ2-1; v_gene: TRBV6-8; d_gene: NA; CDR3nt: TGTGCCAGCAGCCATCAGGGCAGAGGGAACCACAATGAGCAGTTCTTC; CDR3aa: CASSHQGRGNHNEQFF
abundance: NA; j_gene: TRBJ2-1; v_gene: TRBV11-3; d_gene: NA; CDR3nt: TGTGCCAGCAGCCTGAGGAGTAGGGACAATGAGCAGTTCTTC; CDR3aa: CASSLRSRDNEQFF
abundance: few; j_gene: TRBJ2-5; v_gene: TRBV9; d_gene: NA; CDR3nt: TGTGCCAGCAGCGTATTGGGGGGGACCCAGTACTTC; CDR3aa: CASSVLGGTQYF
abundance: few; j_gene: TRBJ2-7; v_gene: TRBV30; d_gene: NA; CDR3nt: TGTGCCTGGTCCGGCGGGGTGGACTACGAGCAGTACTTC; CDR3aa: CAWSGGVDYEQYF
abundance: medium-sized; j_gene: TRBJ2-3; v_gene: TRBV11-3; d_gene: TRBD2; CDR3nt: TGTGCCAGCAGCTCTCGGACTAGCGGTCCCCGGCGGGATACGCAGTATTTT; CDR3aa: CASSSRTSGPRRDTQYF
abundance: medium-sized; j_gene: TRBJ2-2; v_gene: TRBV6-8; d_gene: NA; CDR3nt: TGTGCCAGCAGCTTATCTAGCGTCACTGTCGGGGAGCTGTTTTTT; CDR3aa: CASSLSSVTVGELFF
abundance: NA; j_gene: TRBJ1-6; v_gene: TRBV30; d_gene: TRBD1; CDR3nt: TGTGCCTGGGGGACAGGGGGCTATAATTCACCCCTCCACTTT; CDR3aa: CAWGTGGYNSPLHF
abundance: few; j_gene: TRBJ2-2; v_gene: TRBV23-1; d_gene: NA; CDR3nt: TGCGCCAGCAGCCAAGATCTGGCTTGGGAGCTGTTTTTT; CDR3aa: CASSQDLAWELFF
abundance: medium-sized; j_gene: TRBJ1-1; v_gene: TRBV11-3; d_gene: NA; CDR3nt: TGTGCCAGCAGCTTAGTCCCCGGCAGTTCGAACACTGAAGCTTTCTTT; CDR3aa: CASSLVPGSSNTEAFF
abundance: few; j_gene: TRBJ2-1; v_gene: TRBV11-3; d_gene: NA; CDR3nt: TGTGCCAGCAGCTTAGATCATGGAGGAGGGGACTACAATGAGCAGTTCTTC; CDR3aa: CASSLDHGGGDYNEQFF
abundance: medium-sized; j_gene: TRBJ2-1; v_gene: TRBV6-8; d_gene: NA; CDR3nt: TGTGCCAGCTCCCGTGAGGCAGACAGCAATGAGCAGTTCTTC; CDR3aa: CASSREADSNEQFF
abundance: few; j_gene: TRBJ1-1; v_gene: TRBV11-3; d_gene: NA; CDR3nt: TGTGCCAGCAGCCAATCCTCGGAGACGGGCAGACCAAACACTGAAGCTTTCTTT; CDR3aa: CASSQSSETGRPNTEAFF